The 17 T cell receptor beta chains given below trace back to one sample, sequenced in a study of graft-versus-host responses after intestinal transplantation. The assay was immunoSEQ multiplex PCR, and TCRdb's table has in-frame clones only and misses some. The data show tens of thousands of clones, approximately 87% seen once. The antigens of these receptors remain unknown. The sequences come from unstimulated CD4+ T cells sorted from spleen or lymph node cells, collected before transplant. All receptors derive from a human donor who was the organ donor for an intestinal transplant.

The CDR3 region is CSVEEGRGTQYF. For the CDR3, the DNA is TGCAGCGTTGAGGAGGGTCGTGGGACCCAGTACTTC. The J gene is TRBJ2-5, the V gene TRBV29-1; D perhaps matches TRBD2 (6 bases). Germline CDR1 SQVTM, CDR2 ANQGSEA. Trimming shortened V by 3 bases and J by 7 bases, and 12 bases separated the two germline ends. CDR3 size: 12 residues.

V usage is TRBV4-2 and J usage is TRBJ2-2; 10 nucleotides line up with TRBD2. Germline V lookup: CDR1 LGHNA, CDR2 YNFKEQ. The CDR3 is 20 amino acids. Germline trimming cut 0 bases from V and 2 bases from J; bases unmatched to any gene: 12. Here the CDR3 reads CASSQELAGPPPVNTGELFF. CDR3 sequence (DNA): TGTGCCAGCAGCCAAGAACTAGCGGGGCCTCCTCCCGTAAACACCGGGGAGCTGTTTTTT.

The rearrangement uses TRBV30 and TRBJ2-1; D might be TRBD2 (8 bases). The CDR3 spans 15 residues. Looked up from germline, CDR1 is GTSNPN and CDR2 is SVGIG (reference sequence). Between the trimmed V and J ends, which lost 6 bases and 0 bases, there was a span of 15 bases. This chain's CDR3 is CACVAGQPSYNEQFF. The CDR3 coding sequence is TGTGCCTGCGTAGCGGGACAGCCCTCCTACAATGAGCAGTTCTTC.

A single count supports this clone. The chain couples TRBV7-6 to TRBJ2-5; no definite D call. The CDR3 runs to 12 residues. The germline V and J ends were trimmed by 3 bases and 2 bases, with 4 bases remaining between them. Per germline, CDR1 SGHVS and CDR2 FNYEAQ. The CDR3, as DNA: TGTGCCAGCAGCTTCAAACAAGAGACCCAGTACTTC. As protein: CASSFKQETQYF.

This chain connects TRBV5-3 to TRBJ1-3; 7 nucleotides align to TRBD1. TRBV5-3 is an ORF; its function is uncertain. V shed 2 bases, J shed 7 bases, and the junction held 6 bases outside the gene matches. CDR3 length: 14 amino acids. CDR3 amino acids: CARSFRPGGNTIYF. CDR3 DNA sequence: TGTGCCAGAAGCTTTCGGCCAGGGGGGAACACCATATATTTT.

The V gene is TRBV5-4, the J gene TRBJ2-3, with TRBD2 matching 7 bases. V lost 4 bases to trimming and J lost 3 bases; unmatched junction nucleotides: 8. Germline V gives CDR1 SGHNT, CDR2 YYREEE (reference sequence). The CDR3 has 15 residues. CDR3: CASSPATRETDTQYF. The CDR3 nucleotides are TGTGCCAGCAGCCCTGCTACGCGGGAGACAGATACGCAGTATTTT.

This chain joins TRBV7-8 and TRBJ1-5; 8 positions match TRBD1. The CDR3 has 16 residues. CDR1 is SGHVS, CDR2 FQNEAQ, per germline. V shed 5 bases, J shed 2 bases, and the junction held 8 bases outside the gene matches. The CDR3 nucleotides read TGTGCCAGCAGCCCAGACAGGGGCGGGGGCAATCAGCCCCAGCATTTT. Translated: CASSPDRGGGNQPQHF.

The chain couples TRBV28 to TRBJ2-4, with 7 bases lining up with TRBD2. The CDR3 totals 16 residues. CDR1 and CDR2 (germline): MDHEN, SYDVKM. Germline trimming cut 11 bases from V and 1 base from J; bases unmatched to any gene: 14. DNA of the CDR3: TGTGCCGCGGGAGAGCAGGGCCTAGGGGCCAAAAACATTCAGTACTTC. Translated: CAAGEQGLGAKNIQYF. Full variable domain (rest looked up from reference TRBV28 and TRBJ2-4): DVKVTQSSRYLVKRTGEKVFLECVQDMDHENMFWYRQDPGLGLRLIYFSYDVKMKEKGDIPEGYSVSREKKERFSLILESASTNQTSMYLCAAGEQGLGAKNIQYFGAGTRLSVL.

The chain joins TRBV6-5 to TRBJ1-5; D gene ambiguous. The ends were cut back, 2 bases at V and 0 bases at J, with 11 bases in the middle. The CDR3 is 16 residues long. CDR1 and CDR2 (germline): MNHEY, SVGAGI. CDR3 DNA sequence: TGTGCCAGCAGTTACAAAGGAGTAGGTAGCAATCAGCCCCAGCATTTT. Protein sequence: CASSYKGVGSNQPQHF.

The chain links TRBV7-9 to TRBJ2-5, with unresolved D. This CDR3 spans 14 amino acids. Germline V gene lookup returns CDR1 SEHNR and CDR2 FQNEAQ (reference sequence). Trimming stripped 1 base from V and 0 bases from J, with 6 bases between. CDR3 DNA sequence: TGTGCCAGCAGCTTAGGGCAGAACCAAGAGACCCAGTACTTC. It codes for CASSLGQNQETQYF. Drawing the rest from reference TRBV7-9 and TRBJ2-5, the complete variable domain is DTGVSQNPRHKITKRGQNVTFRCDPISEHNRLYWYRQTLGQGPEFLTYFQNEAQLEKSRLLSDRFSAERPKGSFSTLEIQRTEQGDSAMYLCASSLGQNQETQYFGPGTRLLVL.

V is TRBV5-4 and J is TRBJ2-3, with 8 positions matching TRBD2. V shed 0 bases and J 2 bases; nucleotides not matched to a gene: 2. The CDR3 extends over 15 amino acids. Germline V gene sequence: CDR1 SGHNT, CDR2 YYREEE (reference sequence). CDR3 DNA sequence: TGTGCCAGCAGCTTGGCGGGGGGGGCCACAGATACGCAGTATTTT. It codes for CASSLAGGATDTQYF.

The rearrangement joins TRBV11-2 to TRBJ1-1, with D unclear. Trimming shortened V by 5 bases and J by 1 base, and 8 bases separated the two germline ends. This CDR3 region has 13 residues. The germline V gene encodes CDR1 SGHAT and CDR2 FQNNGV. The CDR3 region has the DNA TGTGCCAGCAGCCTCAAGCAGAACACTGAAGCTTTCTTT. Its translation: CASSLKQNTEAFF.

The chain has TRBV6-5 and TRBJ2-3; TRBD1 is a possible D gene (6 bases). The CDR3 consists of 15 residues. The V end lost 2 bases, the J end lost 0 bases, and 9 bases lay between the germline ends. Germline assignment: CDR1 MNHEY and CDR2 SVGAGI. The CDR3 DNA reads TGTGCCAGCAGTTACCGGACAGCTAGCACAGATACGCAGTATTTT. This encodes CASSYRTASTDTQYF.

This clone was found once. The chain links TRBV19 to TRBJ2-1; 9 nucleotides line up with TRBD2. The CDR3 length is 15 residues. The germline V gene encodes CDR1 LNHDA and CDR2 SQIVND (reference sequence). The V gene end was trimmed by 7 bases and the J gene end by 4 bases; junction bases not matched to a gene: 8. The CDR3 loop is CASNPMRGGYNEQFF. For the CDR3, the DNA is TGTGCCAGTAACCCCATGCGGGGGGGATACAATGAGCAGTTCTTC. Full variable domain (remainder filled in from reference TRBV19 and TRBJ2-1): DGGITQSPKYLFRKEGQNVTLSCEQNLNHDAMYWYRQDPGQGLRLIYYSQIVNDFQKGDIAEGYSVSREKKESFPLTVTSAQKNPTAFYLCASNPMRGGYNEQFFGPGTRLTVL.

As DNA, the CDR3 is TGTGCCAGCAACTCCCTACAGGGAGTCACTGAAGCTTTCTTT. Translating gives CASNSLQGVTEAFF. The chain carries TRBV6-5 and TRBJ1-1, with D tentatively TRBD1 (6 bases). Germline V gene lookup returns CDR1 MNHEY and CDR2 SVGAGI. The CDR3 extends over 14 amino acids. Trimming stripped 7 bases from V and 4 bases from J, with 16 bases between.

The rearrangement links TRBV30 to TRBJ1-6; D ambiguous. This CDR3 comprises 14 residues. Germline CDR1 GTSNPN, CDR2 SVGIG (reference sequence). Trimming left V 8 bases short and J 6 bases short, with 17 bases between. CDR3 coding DNA: TGTGCCATTGCGGCGGGAGGCACTAATTCACCCCTCCACTTT. It specifies CAIAAGGTNSPLHF. The whole variable domain, remainder taken from reference TRBV30 and TRBJ1-6, is SQTIHQWPATLVQPVGSPLSLECTVEGTSNPNLYWYRQAAGRGLQLLFYSVGIGQISSEVPQNLSASRPQDRQFILSSKKLLLSDSGFYLCAIAAGGTNSPLHFGNGTRLTVT.

The chain uses TRBV6-1 and TRBJ1-2, with 7 bases that match TRBD1. The length of the CDR3 is 13 residues. V shed 6 bases and J 9 bases; nucleotides not matched to a gene: 10. The V gene's germline CDR1 is MNHNS and CDR2 SASEGT. CDR3 amino acids: CASRRTGGISYTF. CDR3 nucleotide sequence: TGTGCCAGCAGACGGACAGGTGGCATCAGCTACACCTTC.